This T cell receptor (beta chain) came from a study of circulating and synovial CD4+ cells in juvenile arthritis. This clone has a handful of counts. Its antigen is still unknown. Trimming cost V 5 bases and J 7 bases; bases outside gene matches: 7. From germline, CDR1 is SEHNR and CDR2 FQNEAQ (reference sequence). There are 13 residues in the CDR3. Produced via immunoSEQ multiplex PCR; TCRdb's table is partial and in-frame only. The sample includes under 40,000 clones, 85% to 95% of them seen just once. Regarding the study as a whole: Diversity here was lower than in bulk blood CD4 cells. Overlap with synovium rose as more T cells were sequenced.

This TCR derives from a human donor with juvenile idiopathic arthritis. The chain links TRBV7-9 to TRBJ1-2, with TRBD1 identical over 7 bases. The sequenced sample consisted of CD4+ T cells from blood. The DNA of the CDR3 is TGTGCCAGCAGCACAGCAGGGGGAAGTGGCTACACCTTC. Its protein product is CASSTAGGSGYTF.